This passage covers 18 T cell receptor beta chains from one sample sequenced in a study of blood T cell repertoires in COVID-19. The repertoire was sequenced with immunoSEQ multiplex PCR; TCRdb's copy has only in-frame clones and lacks some. The top ten hold 20% to 25% of the sample, which has roughly 52,000 clones, more than 80% seen once. Input material: peripheral blood. The receptors come from a human donor in a cohort sampled during active COVID-19.

The rearrangement uses TRBV7-9 and TRBJ2-2, with 10 bases that match TRBD1. Trimming took 7 bases from V and 2 from J; bases not matched to a gene: 4. The CDR3 has 15 amino acids. Germline CDR1 is SEHNR and CDR2 is FQNEAQ (reference sequence). The CDR3 sequence: CASTWTGGNTGELFF. CDR3 in DNA: TGTGCCAGCACCTGGACAGGGGGTAACACCGGGGAGCTGTTTTTT.

This clone was seen a few times. CDR3 bases: TGTGCCAGCTCACCACTCGGGGACAGGGTCAATGAGCAGTTCTTC. It specifies CASSPLGDRVNEQFF. The genes are TRBV18 and TRBJ2-1, with 9 bases fitting TRBD1. The trim removed 1 base at V and 6 bases at J, leaving 4 bases unmatched. The CDR3 has 15 amino acids. Per germline, CDR1 KGHSH and CDR2 LQKENI.

The rearrangement links TRBV3-1 (or the pseudogene TRBV3-2) to TRBJ2-4; 7 bases are a match to TRBD1. The CDR3 sequence is 15 residues long. CDR1 and CDR2 from the germline V gene are LGHDT and YNNKEL (reference sequence). The trim removed 1 base at V and 2 bases at J, leaving 2 bases unmatched. CDR3 loop: CASSQGGGTKNIQYF. CDR3 nucleotides: TGTGCCAGCAGCCAAGGAGGGGGCACCAAAAACATTCAGTACTTC.

This clone appeared a few times. The chain has TRBV4-1 and TRBJ1-5; 9 bases agree with TRBD1. The germline gives CDR1 MGHRA, CDR2 YSYEKL. J gave up 2 bases and V 3 bases, and 11 bases lay outside the gene matches. The CDR3 has 18 amino acids. CDR3 nucleotide sequence: TGCGCCAGCAGCCAGGTCCCGGGACAGGGTCGTGGCAATCAGCCCCAGCATTTT. Its protein is CASSQVPGQGRGNQPQHF.

This rearrangement joins TRBV4-1 to TRBJ2-3, with a possible D match to TRBD1 (5 bases). This CDR3 contains 16 residues. CDR1 is MGHRA, CDR2 YSYEKL, per germline. The V end lost 0 bases, the J end lost 0 bases, and 10 bases lay between the germline ends. The CDR3 region has the DNA TGCGCCAGCAGCCAAGAGCAGGGCCTCAGCACAGATACGCAGTATTTT. Protein sequence: CASSQEQGLSTDTQYF.

The chain has TRBV4-2 and TRBJ2-7, with 12 bases matching TRBD1. V gave up 1 base and J gave up 3 bases; unmatched junction bases: 10. Germline V gene data show CDR1 as LGHNA and CDR2 as YNFKEQ. The CDR3 length is 18 residues. The CDR3 protein is CASSQAIRGTGGRYEQYF. CDR3 DNA: TGTGCCAGCAGCCAAGCCATCCGGGGGACAGGGGGCCGCTACGAGCAGTACTTC.

The rearrangement uses TRBV7-2 and TRBJ2-1; weak D call: TRBD2 (5 bases). The V end lost 3 bases, the J end lost 0 bases, and 18 bases lay between the germline ends. Looked up from germline, CDR1 is SGHTA and CDR2 is FQGNSA. The CDR3 is 18 amino acids. The CDR3 DNA reads TGTGCCAGCAGCTTTACCCCCGTTGCTAGCCGCTCCTACAATGAGCAGTTCTTC. Its protein product is CASSFTPVASRSYNEQFF.

The CDR3 DNA follows: TGTGCCAGCAGCCGAGCCAATGAGCAGTTCTTC. This encodes CASSRANEQFF. The chain couples TRBV7-2 to TRBJ2-1, with no clear D. V lost 5 bases, J lost 6 bases, and 5 bases lay in between. Germline V gene sequence: CDR1 SGHTA, CDR2 FQGNSA. CDR3 size: 11 residues. Combining the CDR3 with reference TRBV7-2 and TRBJ2-1 gives the whole variable domain GAGVSQSPSNKVTEKGKDVELRCDPISGHTALYWYRQSLGQGLEFLIYFQGNSAPDKSGLPSDRFSAERTGGSVSTLTIQRTQQEDSAVYLCASSRANEQFFGPGTRLTVL.

J is TRBJ1-3 and V is TRBV30; D is possibly TRBD1 (5 bases). Trimming took 0 bases from V and 2 from J, leaving 11 bases between them. The CDR3 has 15 residues. CDR1 is GTSNPN and CDR2 is SVGIG in the germline V gene (reference sequence). In nucleotides, the CDR3 is TGTGCCTGGAGTGTACTGGGCAGGGCTGGAAACACCATATATTTT. Translated, it gives CAWSVLGRAGNTIYF.

V gene TRBV11-2 combines with J gene TRBJ2-6; unclear D gene. V was trimmed by 8 bases and J by 1 base, leaving 6 bases between them. The CDR3 sequence is 13 residues long. Germline V CDR1 and CDR2: SGHAT, FQNNGV. The CDR3 loop reads CASGQSGANVLTF. The CDR3 nucleotides are TGTGCCAGCGGGCAGTCTGGGGCCAACGTCCTGACTTTC.

This chain connects TRBV29-1 to TRBJ2-4, with 7 bases identical to TRBD1. From germline, CDR1 is SQVTM and CDR2 ANQGSEA. The CDR3 loop spans 20 amino acids. J gave up 0 bases and V 0 bases, and 17 bases lay outside the gene matches. The CDR3 DNA follows: TGCAGCGTTGAAGAAGAACAGGGGCATGGTGGGATTCTAGCCAAAAACATTCAGTACTTC. Amino acid sequence: CSVEEEQGHGGILAKNIQYF.

This rearrangement joins TRBV2 to TRBJ1-2; a weak D match, TRBD1 (5 bases). The germline V and J ends were trimmed by 5 bases and 8 bases, with 21 bases remaining between them. The CDR3 runs 15 residues. Germline V lookup: CDR1 SNHLY, CDR2 FYNNEI. The CDR3 bases are TGTGCCAGCAGTACAGGTGACGGCGGTTTCGTAGGCTACACCTTC. Residues: CASSTGDGGFVGYTF.

This chain links TRBV7-2 with TRBJ2-5; no definite D call. The length of the CDR3 is 13 residues. CDR1 is SGHTA and CDR2 is FQGNSA in the germline V gene. V was clipped by 0 bases and J by 2 bases, with 4 bases between them. The CDR3 sequence is CASSLAFQETQYF. For the CDR3, the DNA is TGTGCCAGCAGCTTAGCCTTTCAAGAGACCCAGTACTTC.

This clone was observed once. The chain recombines TRBV5-1 with TRBJ1-1; 8 nucleotides agree with TRBD1. Per the germline V gene, CDR1 is SGHRS and CDR2 is YFSETQ. J lost 1 base, V lost 2 bases, and 4 bases had no gene match. This CDR3 has 15 residues. The CDR3 DNA reads as TGCGCCAGCAGCTTAATGACAGGGGAGAACACTGAAGCTTTCTTT. Amino acid sequence: CASSLMTGENTEAFF.

The chain couples TRBV11-3 to TRBJ2-1; D is unresolved. V gave up 5 bases and J gave up 7 bases, with 15 bases separating them. CDR1 and CDR2 from the germline V gene are SGHNT and YENEEA. The CDR3 runs to 14 residues. CDR3 nucleotide sequence: TGTGCCAGCAGCCCTTCGCACGGTCGGAATGAGCAGTTCTTC. As protein: CASSPSHGRNEQFF.

The gene calls are TRBV7-2 and TRBJ2-3; D is undetermined. Germline V gene lookup returns CDR1 SGHTA and CDR2 FQGNSA. This CDR3 region has 17 residues. Trimming shortened V by 1 base and J by 4 bases, and 18 bases separated the two germline ends. In DNA, the CDR3 is TGTGCCAGCAGCTTAGGGGCTCCCGGCCAGTTCTCAGATACGCAGTATTTT. Protein: CASSLGAPGQFSDTQYF.

The V and J genes are TRBV29-1 and TRBJ2-1; D possibly corresponds to TRBD2 (5 bases). Trimming shortened V by 3 bases and J by 4 bases, and 19 bases separated the two germline ends. This CDR3 spans 16 amino acids. Germline lookup yields CDR1 SQVTM and CDR2 ANQGSEA. CDR3 in amino acids: CSVDPRVSGVYNEQFF. The CDR3 region has the DNA TGCAGCGTTGATCCCCGGGTCAGCGGAGTTTACAATGAGCAGTTCTTC.

The chain combines TRBV9 with TRBJ1-3; 7 bases align to TRBD1. The CDR3 runs to 16 residues. The germline gives CDR1 SGDLS, CDR2 YYNGEE. The V and J ends lost 3 bases and 4 bases, in that order; junction bases with no gene match: 10. In nucleotides, the CDR3 is TGTGCCAGCAGCGGCAGTCTCGGGACAGCAGGAAACACCATATATTTT. Translation gives CASSGSLGTAGNTIYF.